This T cell receptor (beta chain) is from a study of CD8+ T cells in alopecia areata. Study in general: The study gave treated patients oral tofacitinib at 5 to 10 mg twice daily. Tofacitinib therapy took 6 to 18 months; 6 months off drug came after.

In the case of this clone: Its antigen remains unidentified.

General study results and limits: Lesional scalp displayed greater clonality than normal scalp, most notably in alopecia totalis/universalis.

This CDR3 comprises 13 residues. Germline CDR1 MDHEN, CDR2 SYDVKM. V gave up 2 bases and J gave up 7 bases, with 9 bases separating them. Specimens obtained from alopecia areata patients comprised lesional scalp punch biopsies and peripheral blood. Following extraction, RNA underwent reverse transcription to cDNA, which served as the sequencing template. Data came from immunoSEQ multiplex PCR; TCRdb stores just in-frame clones and leaves some out. The data hold 150,000 or so clones, with 47% observed a single time. Sequenced sample: CD4+ T cells sorted from blood. This receptor was obtained from a human donor with alopecia areata. The chain links TRBV28 to TRBJ2-1; D not certain. The CDR3 region has the DNA TGTGCCAGCAGTTTAGAAGCTCGGAATGAGCAGTTCTTC. Translation: CASSLEARNEQFF.